This paragraph covers one T cell receptor beta chain sequence. Its antigen is not yet known. No base qualities exist here, and no much larger clone lies one base off it. The data are from a study of T cell responses to AZD1222 COVID-19 vaccine (dated by TCRdb to the early 2020s). About the full investigation: TCR sequencing was performed for 230 to 250 trial participants, of whom about 200 were given two doses of AZD1222 and around 25 were given two doses of MenACWY control vaccine. Trial participants were enrolled by age into subgroups of 18-55, 56-69 and 70-plus years, and 148, 28 and 57 TCR-sequenced participants, respectively, were included in these subgroups.

The meaning of the sample's time point label: baseline before first vaccination. The treatment or condition tag for this specimen amounts to: meningococcal conjugate vaccine given as trial control. Samples from vaccinated people were obtained from the UK trials COV001 and COV002, which included a single-blind randomized controlled phase 2/3 trial of AZD1222 (ChAdOx1 nCoV-19) in healthy adults. For TCRbeta chain sequencing, PBMC samples from trial participants were taken at day 0 and at day 28 after the second dose. Reading the germline V gene gives CDR1 MNHEY and CDR2 SVGEGT. The CDR3 numbers 15 residues from cysteine through phenylalanine. Only CDR3 DNA remains: 45 bases, in frame from the first base. V gives up 2 bases and J gives up 4 bases, and the segment between their germline ends measures 9 bases. What the research found in general, with its limitations: Most participants were white British and females outnumbered males, and the authors suggested that clonal diversity may have been underestimated. The whole spike protein was spanned by vaccine-associated CD4 TCRs, and dominant responses were seen in regions 160-218 and 743-854. No day 14 peak-response samples were available, so repertoires were characterized only after the peak T cell response. Conclusions about previously exposed vaccinees are limited, since just six AZD1222 recipients were seropositive for SARS-CoV-2 at baseline. The 56-69-year group was small, and its depth increase did not reach significance, likely because of low power. Spike-specific TCR breadth and depth rose significantly after two AZD1222 doses compared with day 0 and with MenACWY recipients. Reportedly, almost half of the unique spike-specific TCRs recognized epitopes lying outside the regions that are mutated in the B.1.351 and B.1.1.7 variants.

The CDR3 regions of human TCRbeta chains were analyzed by immunosequencing. Per the source publication's procedure: Repertoire TCRs were checked for matches against a reference library of SARS-CoV-2-specific TCRs that had been generated using the MIRA antigen-specificity platform. Breadth meant the fraction of unique TCRs that were SARS-CoV-2-associated, whereas depth meant the fraction of total T cells that were SARS-CoV-2-associated. Using the MIRA data, every spike-specific TCR was mapped to the spike region that the TCR reacted to and assigned to either a CD4 or a CD8 class. Log10-transformed breadth and depth values were compared by one-way ANOVA with Sidak's multiple comparisons tests. TCRdb took over this immuneACCESS table, retaining in-frame rearrangements with V and J assigned. Such tables are incomplete; in checked studies, under half of the missing clones stem from an unresolved V gene, and the remainder is unexplained. V, J and clone size are those of that table, while D and trimming were read from the DNA. For this sample there are about 110,000 clones; about nine tenths appear just once. The ten largest clonotypes hold around 3.3% of the sample.

The sample here was peripheral blood, taken on day 0 of MenACWY control vaccination. This receptor was identified in an adult in good health. In this chain, TRBV6-2 or TRBV6-3 is recombined with TRBJ1-6, with the D gene too uncertain to name. In nucleotide form, the sequence is TGTGCCAGCAGTTACGGACGAATGTATAATTCACCCCTCCACTTT. Its protein is CASSYGRMYNSPLHF.